The sequence of this T cell receptor beta chain was determined in a study of shared clonotypes between healthy human individuals. Broader study findings: Non-shared clonotypes had lower generation probabilities than those shared by all four donors.

TCRdb's copy holds only in-frame clones and misses some; the assay was immunoSEQ multiplex PCR. The repertoire holds about 600,000 clones, with approximately 97% as singletons. CD4+ cell separation produced CD45RA+ naive and CD45RA-negative memory subsets. A remark on this clone: Its antigen is as yet unknown.

The CDR3 extends over 15 amino acids. Germline V lookup: CDR1 SGHRS, CDR2 YFSETQ. Trimming left V 1 base short and J 2 bases short, with 13 bases between. This TCR derives from a woman younger than 45 in good health. Sequencing used naive CD4+ T cells sorted from blood. Subset denoted: CD45RA+ positively selected. The V gene is TRBV5-1, the J gene TRBJ2-7; possible D gene TRBD1, 5 bases. The CDR3 DNA follows: TGCGCCAGCAGCTTGCGGCAAGCAGGGACCTACGAGCAGTACTTC. This encodes CASSLRQAGTYEQYF. Supplemented by reference TRBV5-1 and TRBJ2-7, the full variable domain reads KAGVTQTPRYLIKTRGQQVTLSCSPISGHRSVSWYQQTPGQGLQFLFEYFSETQRNKGNFPGRFSGRQFSNSRSEMNVSTLELGDSALYLCASSLRQAGTYEQYFGPGTRLTVT.